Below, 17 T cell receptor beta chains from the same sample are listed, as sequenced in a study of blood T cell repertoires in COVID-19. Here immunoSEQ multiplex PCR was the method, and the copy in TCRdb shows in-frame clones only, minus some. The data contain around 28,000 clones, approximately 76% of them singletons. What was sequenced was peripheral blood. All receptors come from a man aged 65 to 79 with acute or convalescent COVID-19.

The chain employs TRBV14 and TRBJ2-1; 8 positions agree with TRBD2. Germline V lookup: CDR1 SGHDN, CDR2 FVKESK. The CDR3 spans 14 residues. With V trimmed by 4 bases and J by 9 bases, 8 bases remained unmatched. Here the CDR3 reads CASSPQVAGGEQFF. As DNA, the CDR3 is TGTGCCAGCAGCCCACAGGTGGCGGGGGGTGAGCAGTTCTTC.

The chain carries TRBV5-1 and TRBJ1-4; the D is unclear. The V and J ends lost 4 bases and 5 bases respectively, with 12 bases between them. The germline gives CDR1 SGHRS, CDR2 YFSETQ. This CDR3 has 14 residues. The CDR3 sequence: CASSPVGGNEKLFF. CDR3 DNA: TGCGCCAGCAGCCCCGTAGGAGGAAATGAAAAACTGTTTTTT.

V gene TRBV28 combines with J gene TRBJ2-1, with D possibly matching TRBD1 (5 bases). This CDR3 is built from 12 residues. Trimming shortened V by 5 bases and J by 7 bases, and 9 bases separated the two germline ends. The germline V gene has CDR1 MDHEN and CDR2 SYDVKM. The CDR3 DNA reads TGTGCCAGCAGTATTGGACATAATGAGCAGTTCTTC. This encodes CASSIGHNEQFF. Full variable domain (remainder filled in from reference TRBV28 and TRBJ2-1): DVKVTQSSRYLVKRTGEKVFLECVQDMDHENMFWYRQDPGLGLRLIYFSYDVKMKEKGDIPEGYSVSREKKERFSLILESASTNQTSMYLCASSIGHNEQFFGPGTRLTVL.

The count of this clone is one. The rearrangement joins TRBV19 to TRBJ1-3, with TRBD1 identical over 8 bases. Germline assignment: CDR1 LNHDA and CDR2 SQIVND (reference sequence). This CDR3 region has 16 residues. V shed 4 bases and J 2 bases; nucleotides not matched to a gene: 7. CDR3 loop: CASSTGTGLTGNTIYF. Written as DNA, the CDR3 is TGTGCCAGTAGTACCGGGACAGGCTTGACTGGAAACACCATATATTTT. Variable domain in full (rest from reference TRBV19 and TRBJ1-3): DGGITQSPKYLFRKEGQNVTLSCEQNLNHDAMYWYRQDPGQGLRLIYYSQIVNDFQKGDIAEGYSVSREKKESFPLTVTSAQKNPTAFYLCASSTGTGLTGNTIYFGEGSWLTVV.

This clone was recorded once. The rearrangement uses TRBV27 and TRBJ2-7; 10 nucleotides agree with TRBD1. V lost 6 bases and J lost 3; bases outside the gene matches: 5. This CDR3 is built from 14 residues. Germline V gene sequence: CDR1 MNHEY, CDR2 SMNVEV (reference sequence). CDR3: CASSKTGGVYEQYF. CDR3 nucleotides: TGTGCCAGCAGCAAGACAGGGGGCGTCTACGAGCAGTACTTC.

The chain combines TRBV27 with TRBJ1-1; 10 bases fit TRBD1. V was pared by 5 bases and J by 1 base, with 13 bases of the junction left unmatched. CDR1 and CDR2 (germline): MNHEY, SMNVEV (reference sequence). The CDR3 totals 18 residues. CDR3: CASSRTGGSVRENTEAFF. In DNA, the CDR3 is TGTGCCAGCAGTCGGACAGGGGGTTCCGTGAGAGAGAACACTGAAGCTTTCTTT.

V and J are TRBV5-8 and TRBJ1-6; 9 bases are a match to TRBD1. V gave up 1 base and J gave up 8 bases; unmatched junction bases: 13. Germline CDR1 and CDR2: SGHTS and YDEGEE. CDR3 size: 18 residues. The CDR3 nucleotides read TGTGCCAGCAGCTTGATATTGGACGGACAGGGGCGTTATTCACCCCTCCACTTT. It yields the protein CASSLILDGQGRYSPLHF.

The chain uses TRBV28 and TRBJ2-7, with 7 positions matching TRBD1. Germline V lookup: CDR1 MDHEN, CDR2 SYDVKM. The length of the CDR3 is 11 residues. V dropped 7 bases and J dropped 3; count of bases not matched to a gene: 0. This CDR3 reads CASTGGYEQYF. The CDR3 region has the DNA TGTGCCAGCACAGGGGGCTACGAGCAGTACTTC. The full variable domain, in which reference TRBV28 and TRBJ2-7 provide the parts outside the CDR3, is DVKVTQSSRYLVKRTGEKVFLECVQDMDHENMFWYRQDPGLGLRLIYFSYDVKMKEKGDIPEGYSVSREKKERFSLILESASTNQTSMYLCASTGGYEQYFGPGTRLTVT.

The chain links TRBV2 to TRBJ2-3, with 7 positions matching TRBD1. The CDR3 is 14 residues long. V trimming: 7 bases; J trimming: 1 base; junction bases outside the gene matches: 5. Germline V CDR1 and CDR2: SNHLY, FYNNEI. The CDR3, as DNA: TGTGCCAGCAACGCCCAGGGGGGCACAGATACGCAGTATTTT. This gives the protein CASNAQGGTDTQYF.

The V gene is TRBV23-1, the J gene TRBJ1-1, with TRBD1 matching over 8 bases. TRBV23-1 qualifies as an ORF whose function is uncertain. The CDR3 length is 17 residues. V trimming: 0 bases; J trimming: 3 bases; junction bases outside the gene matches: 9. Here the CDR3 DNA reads TGCGCCAGCAGTCAATCAGGACAGGGATGTGCCTACACTGAAGCTTTCTTT. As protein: CASSQSGQGCAYTEAFF.

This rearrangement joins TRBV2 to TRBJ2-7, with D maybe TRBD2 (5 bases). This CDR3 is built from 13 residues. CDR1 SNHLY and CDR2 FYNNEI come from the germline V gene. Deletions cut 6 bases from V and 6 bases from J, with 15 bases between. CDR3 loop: CASRVGELGEQYF. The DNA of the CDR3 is TGTGCCAGCAGAGTGGGAGAGTTGGGCGAGCAGTACTTC.

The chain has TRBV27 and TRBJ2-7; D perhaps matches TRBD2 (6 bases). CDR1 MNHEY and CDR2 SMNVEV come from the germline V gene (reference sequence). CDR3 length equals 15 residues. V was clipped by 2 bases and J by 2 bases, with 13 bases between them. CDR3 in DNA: TGTGCCAGCAGTTTACGCCTAGGAGGGCCCTACGAGCAGTACTTC. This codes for CASSLRLGGPYEQYF.

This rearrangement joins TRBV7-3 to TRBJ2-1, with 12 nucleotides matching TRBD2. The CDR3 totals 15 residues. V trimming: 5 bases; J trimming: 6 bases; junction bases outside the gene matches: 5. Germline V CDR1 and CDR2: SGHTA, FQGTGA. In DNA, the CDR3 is TGTGCCAGCAGCCTACGACTAGCGGGAGCCAATGAGCAGTTCTTC. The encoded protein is CASSLRLAGANEQFF.

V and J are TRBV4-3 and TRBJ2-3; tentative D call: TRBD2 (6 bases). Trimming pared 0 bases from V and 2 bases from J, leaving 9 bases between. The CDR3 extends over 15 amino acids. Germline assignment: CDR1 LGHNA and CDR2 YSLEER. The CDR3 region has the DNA TGCGCCAGCAGCCAAGAGGGACTGGACACAGATACGCAGTATTTT. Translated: CASSQEGLDTDTQYF.

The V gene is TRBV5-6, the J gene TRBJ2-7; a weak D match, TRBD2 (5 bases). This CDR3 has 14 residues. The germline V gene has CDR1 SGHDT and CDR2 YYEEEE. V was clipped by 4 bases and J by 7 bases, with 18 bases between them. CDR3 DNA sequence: TGTGCCAGCAGCCTGGCGGGTCTTGCGGAGGAGCAGTACTTC. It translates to CASSLAGLAEEQYF.

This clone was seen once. The CDR3 coding sequence is TGTGCCAGCAGCCCCCCAAGCGGGGCCGGCTACGAGCAGTACTTC. Amino acid sequence: CASSPPSGAGYEQYF. The rearrangement uses TRBV14 and TRBJ2-7, with 7 positions matching TRBD2. J was trimmed by 3 bases and V by 4 bases; bases with no gene match: 9. CDR1 is SGHDN, CDR2 FVKESK, per germline. The CDR3 has 15 residues.

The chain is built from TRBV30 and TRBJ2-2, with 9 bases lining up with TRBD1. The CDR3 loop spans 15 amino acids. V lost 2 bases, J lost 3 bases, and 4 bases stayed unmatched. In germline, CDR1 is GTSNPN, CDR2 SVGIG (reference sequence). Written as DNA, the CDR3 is TGTGCCTGGAGTATAGGGACAGGGTACACCGGGGAGCTGTTTTTT. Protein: CAWSIGTGYTGELFF.